The 14 T cell receptor beta chains in this list originate from one sample, sequenced in a study of blood T cell repertoires in COVID-19. The table came from immunoSEQ multiplex PCR; TCRdb's copy has only in-frame clones and leaves some out. The sample lists over 70,000 clones, 80% occurring once. What was sequenced was peripheral blood. The origin of the receptors is a woman aged 70-85 years with acute or convalescent COVID-19.

CDR3: CSAGTDTQYF. In nucleotides, the CDR3 is TGCAGCGCCGGCACAGATACGCAGTATTTT. The gene calls are TRBV29-1 and TRBJ2-3; no reliable D call. The V gene lost 7 bases and the J gene lost 1 base, with 3 bases spanning the gap. This CDR3 contains 10 residues. The germline CDR1 and CDR2 sequences are SQVTM and ANQGSEA.

This clone was counted between two and nine times. V is TRBV2 and J is TRBJ2-2; 10 bases line up with TRBD2. This CDR3 contains 16 residues. Germline lookup yields CDR1 SNHLY and CDR2 FYNNEI. After removal of 7 bases from V and 5 bases from J, the junction contained 10 bases not matched to a gene. In nucleotides, the CDR3 is TGTGCCAGCAATGGTCTAGCGGGAGTGCGGACCGGGGAGCTGTTTTTT. Translation: CASNGLAGVRTGELFF. The full variable domain, with the rest looked up from reference TRBV2 and TRBJ2-2, is EPEVTQTPSHQVTQMGQEVILRCVPISNHLYFYWYRQILGQKVEFLVSFYNNEISEKSEIFDDQFSVERPDGSNFTLKIRSTKLEDSAMYFCASNGLAGVRTGELFFGEGSRLTVL.

This clone was seen only once. The chain recombines TRBV6-6 with TRBJ1-2, with D possibly being TRBD1 (6 bases). This CDR3 has 13 amino acids. Trimming removed 5 bases from V and 5 bases from J, with 12 bases in between. From germline, CDR1 is MNHNY and CDR2 SVGAGI (reference sequence). For the CDR3, the DNA is TGTGCCAGCAGTCCAGGGGTGGATTATGGCTACACCTTC. It yields the protein CASSPGVDYGYTF.

The gene calls are TRBV10-3 and TRBJ2-7; D remains unclear. Germline CDR1 reads ENHRY; CDR2 reads SYGVKD. The CDR3 length is 13 residues. V gave up 0 bases and J gave up 3 bases, with 6 bases separating them. The CDR3 region is CAISESLYYEQYF. The CDR3 DNA reads as TGTGCCATCAGTGAGTCCCTCTACTACGAGCAGTACTTC.

The rearrangement joins TRBV6-5 to TRBJ1-6; D might be TRBD1 (6 bases). The CDR3 sequence is 16 residues long. The V gene's germline CDR1 is MNHEY and CDR2 SVGAGI. V lost 0 bases to trimming and J lost 8 bases, with 14 bases between them. CDR3 sequence: CASSYSLTGLYSPLHF. The CDR3 bases are TGTGCCAGCAGTTACTCGCTAACAGGGCTATATTCACCCCTCCACTTT.

This chain joins TRBV9 and TRBJ1-1; TRBD1 might be the D (6 bases). V was trimmed by 4 bases and J by 0 bases, leaving 19 bases between them. There are 17 residues in the CDR3. Germline V gene lookup returns CDR1 SGDLS and CDR2 YYNGEE. CDR3 loop: CASSPRLDSWMNTEAFF. CDR3 nucleotides: TGTGCCAGCAGCCCCCGACTGGACAGTTGGATGAACACTGAAGCTTTCTTT.

The CDR3, as DNA: TGTGCCAGCAGCCCCGGGGAGGGGGGCAGCGACGAGCAGTACTTC. Translated, it gives CASSPGEGGSDEQYF. The V gene is TRBV11-2, the J gene TRBJ2-7; D may be TRBD2 (7 bases). Germline CDR1 and CDR2: SGHAT and FQNNGV. Between the trimmed V and J ends, which lost 5 bases and 5 bases, there was a span of 19 bases. The CDR3 is 15 amino acids.

This clone showed up just a few times. The chain couples TRBV4-3 to TRBJ2-1; TRBD1 aligns across 10 bases. V was pared by 0 bases and J by 8 bases, with 4 bases of the junction left unmatched. Germline lookup yields CDR1 LGHNA and CDR2 YSLEER. This CDR3 is built from 15 residues. Here the CDR3 reads CASSQDGTGDYEQFF. In DNA form, the CDR3 reads TGCGCCAGCAGCCAAGACGGGACAGGGGATTATGAGCAGTTCTTC.

The sample holds one count of this clone. The chain uses TRBV6-5 and TRBJ1-4; D is possibly TRBD1 (6 bases). Trimming shortened V by 5 bases and J by 8 bases, and 15 bases separated the two germline ends. CDR1 is MNHEY, CDR2 SVGAGI, per germline. The CDR3 contains 14 residues. The CDR3, as DNA: TGTGCCAGCAGTCCTAATACAGGGCGGGAAAAACTGTTTTTT. It is translated as CASSPNTGREKLFF.

V is TRBV6-5 and J is TRBJ1-2; TRBD1 matches at 7 bases. The germline V gene encodes CDR1 MNHEY and CDR2 SVGAGI. The junction had 7 bases not matched to a gene; V was cut back by 5 bases and J by 4 bases. CDR3 size: 14 residues. The CDR3 protein is CASSRRTGAYGYTF. CDR3 in DNA: TGTGCCAGCAGTCGAAGGACAGGCGCCTATGGCTACACCTTC.

The CDR3 region is CASSHGTGGGYGYTF. CDR3 DNA sequence: TGCGCCAGCAGCCATGGTACAGGGGGTGGCTATGGCTACACCTTC. The chain recombines TRBV4-1 with TRBJ1-2, with 8 bases identical to TRBD1. The trim removed 3 bases at V and 4 bases at J, leaving 7 bases unmatched. This CDR3 comprises 15 residues. From germline, CDR1 is MGHRA and CDR2 YSYEKL.

This clone was detected a few times. The gene calls are TRBV6-4 and TRBJ2-1, with 7 bases identical to TRBD2. The germline V gene has CDR1 MRHNA and CDR2 SNTAGT. CDR3 size: 17 residues. V lost 2 bases and J lost 1; bases outside the gene matches: 8. CDR3 DNA: TGTGCCAGCAGTGACCTAAGGCGCGGGAGTTCCTACAATGAGCAGTTCTTC. Protein sequence: CASSDLRRGSSYNEQFF.

Written as DNA, the CDR3 is TGTGCCAGCAGCCTCATAGCGGGGGGGCCGAGCACAGATACGCAGTATTTT. This codes for CASSLIAGGPSTDTQYF. V is TRBV9 and J is TRBJ2-3; 11 nucleotides line up with TRBD2. Losses at the gene ends were 4 bases for V and 0 bases for J; bases not matched to a gene: 7. The germline V gene has CDR1 SGDLS and CDR2 YYNGEE. The CDR3 covers 17 residues.

This chain links TRBV19 with TRBJ1-1; D is unclear. Germline CDR1 and CDR2: LNHDA and SQIVND (reference sequence). The V end lost 4 bases, the J end lost 0 bases, and 18 bases lay between the germline ends. This CDR3 contains 17 residues. The CDR3 bases are TGTGCCAGTAGTACCAGCAGAGGGCCCAATATGAACACTGAAGCTTTCTTT. Protein product: CASSTSRGPNMNTEAFF. The full variable domain, rest sourced from reference TRBV19 and TRBJ1-1, is DGGITQSPKYLFRKEGQNVTLSCEQNLNHDAMYWYRQDPGQGLRLIYYSQIVNDFQKGDIAEGYSVSREKKESFPLTVTSAQKNPTAFYLCASSTSRGPNMNTEAFFGQGTRLTVV.